This T cell receptor beta chain comes out of a study of blood T cell repertoires in COVID-19. CDR1 LGHNA and CDR2 YSLEER come from the germline V gene. The CDR3 contains 15 residues. Sequencing was performed with immunoSEQ multiplex PCR; in TCRdb, only in-frame clones are kept and a portion is missing. Of 200,000 to 300,000 clones in the sample, 86% were seen once. Details on this clone: Its ends do not fully match the called genes, so a read error is possible.

This chain joins TRBV4-3 and TRBJ2-3; D tentatively reads TRBD1 or TRBD2 (5 bases each). The receptor was isolated from a young man with active or convalescent COVID-19. Sequencing was performed on peripheral blood. CDR3 sequence reads: CASSKDRGSTDTQYF. In DNA form, the CDR3 reads TGCGCCAGCAGCAAAGACAGAGGGAGCACAGATACGCAGTATTTT.